This T cell receptor beta chain was obtained from a study of blood T cell repertoires in COVID-19. Assay used: immunoSEQ multiplex PCR; TCRdb lists only in-frame clones, some missing. The profile shows 470,000 or so clones, nearly 90% of them singletons. Trimming took 0 bases from V and 5 from J, leaving 19 bases between them. From germline, CDR1 is SGDLS and CDR2 YYNGEE. The CDR3 loop spans 17 amino acids. The material sequenced was PBMCs or T cells enriched from blood (not recorded which). This receptor was obtained from a woman aged 18-30 years with acute COVID-19. The chain employs TRBV9 and TRBJ2-3, with D possibly being TRBD1 (6 bases). This chain's CDR3 is CASSVALVTGAQDTQYF. Here the CDR3 DNA reads TGTGCCAGCAGCGTAGCACTTGTGACAGGAGCACAAGATACGCAGTATTTT.